The 19 T cell receptor beta chains presented below share a single source sample, sequenced in a study of cytomegalovirus exposure and HLA in healthy donors (dated by TCRdb to about 2017). The library was built by means of the immunoSEQ multiplex PCR assay. For the multiplex PCR, a mixture combining 60 forward primers for TCR Vbeta segments and 13 reverse primers for TCR Jbeta segments was used. Held by TCRdb, this immuneACCESS table contains in-frame sequences only and omits some clones. Under half of the omission traces to an unresolved V gene where checked; the cause of the rest is unknown. Within this sample are approximately 160,000 clones, with approximately 81% of them counted one time only. The biggest ten clones account for around 1.5% of the sample. Sequencing used PBMCs. All receptors derive from a male donor in good health and CMV-seronegative.

This rearrangement joins TRBV5-1 to TRBJ2-1, with 9 bases aligning to TRBD1. V trimming: 4 bases; J trimming: 10 bases; junction bases outside the gene matches: 12. There are 15 residues in the CDR3. Germline values: CDR1 SGHRS, CDR2 YFSETQ. The DNA for the CDR3 is TGCGCCAGCAGCACCGACAGGGGGGCTGGTGGGGAGCAGTTCTTC. This sequence encodes CASSTDRGAGGEQFF.

The chain is built from TRBV11-2 and TRBJ1-3; no clear D gene. V was trimmed by 1 base and J by 0 bases, leaving 10 bases between them. Looked up from germline, CDR1 is SGHAT and CDR2 is FQNNGV. CDR3 length equals 16 residues. Here the CDR3 DNA reads TGTGCCAGCAGCTTAGTGAGGACTTTCTCTGGAAACACCATATATTTT. It is translated as CASSLVRTFSGNTIYF.

The V and J genes are TRBV7-5 and TRBJ2-7; the D call TRBD1 from the table was never checked on the DNA. TRBV7-5 is given as a pseudogene. The CDR3 is made up of 15 amino acids. The CDR3 here is CARSRARQGGYEQYF. As DNA, the CDR3 is TGTGCCAGAAGCCGAGCCAGACAGGGGGGCTACGAGCAGTACTTC.

V usage is TRBV14 and J usage is TRBJ2-7; D not certain. The V end lost 0 bases, the J end lost 6 bases, and 9 bases lay between the germline ends. CDR3 length equals 13 residues. Looked up from germline, CDR1 is SGHDN and CDR2 is FVKESK. The CDR3 region has the DNA TGTGCCAGCAGCCAAGAACCGGTTGGCGAGCAGTACTTC. Translation gives CASSQEPVGEQYF. Using reference TRBV14 and TRBJ2-7 for the parts outside the CDR3, the full variable domain is EAGVTQFPSHSVIEKGQTVTLRCDPISGHDNLYWYRRVMGKEIKFLLHFVKESKQDESGMPNNRFLAERTGGTYSTLKVQPAELEDSGVYFCASSQEPVGEQYFGPGTRLTVT.

The chain joins TRBV25-1 to TRBJ1-5; 7 bases map to TRBD1. V shed 5 bases, J shed 10 bases, and the junction held 14 bases outside the gene matches. Germline V gives CDR1 MGHDK, CDR2 SYGVNS. This CDR3 is built from 15 residues. The CDR3 coding sequence is TGTGCCAGCAGTCCAGCGGAGGGGGCCCGAGCTCCCCAGCATTTT. Encoded protein: CASSPAEGARAPQHF.

This sequence joins TRBV11-2 and TRBJ2-7; D is unclear. The CDR3 is 15 amino acids. Germline V gene lookup returns CDR1 SGHAT and CDR2 FQNNGV. With 7 bases removed from V and 0 bases from J, the gap between germline ends came to 16 bases. CDR3 nucleotide sequence: TGTGCCAGCACCTTTACCAGTATCAGCTCCTACGAGCAGTACTTC. It translates to CASTFTSISSYEQYF.

The chain carries TRBV5-4 and TRBJ2-5; D is possibly TRBD2 (5 bases). The end of the DNA aligns better with TRBJ2-7, so the J call may be wrong. The length of the CDR3 is 14 residues. Per germline, CDR1 SGHNT and CDR2 YYREEE (reference sequence). The CDR3 sequence is CASSLRGVDYEQYF. The CDR3 nucleotides read TGTGCCAGCAGCTTGCGGGGAGTGGACTACGAGCAGTACTTC.

CDR3 protein: CASSLGGGTGFEKLFF. Here the CDR3 DNA reads TGTGCCAGCAGCCTCGGGGGGGGGACAGGGTTTGAAAAACTGTTTTTT. The chain is built from TRBV11-2 and TRBJ1-4; the match to TRBD1 covers 9 bases. Germline V gene sequence: CDR1 SGHAT, CDR2 FQNNGV. The trim removed 5 bases at V and 7 bases at J, leaving 11 bases unmatched. The CDR3 has 16 amino acids.

This chain joins TRBV5-1 and TRBJ1-1, with 11 nucleotides matching TRBD1. There are 14 residues in the CDR3. From germline, CDR1 is SGHRS and CDR2 YFSETQ. V lost 4 bases and J lost 4; bases outside the gene matches: 3. This CDR3 is CASSRGTGGTEAFF. The CDR3 coding sequence is TGCGCCAGCAGCCGTGGGACAGGGGGCACTGAAGCTTTCTTT.

The chain is built from TRBV2 and TRBJ1-5; D is uncertain. Germline V CDR1 and CDR2: SNHLY, FYNNEI. The CDR3 extends over 15 amino acids. Deletions cut 1 base from V and 4 bases from J, with 11 bases between. CDR3 DNA sequence: TGTGCCAGCAGTGAAGGTGGCACCAATAATCAGCCCCAGCATTTT. Translating it yields CASSEGGTNNQPQHF. The variable domain in full, completed from reference TRBV2 and TRBJ1-5, reads EPEVTQTPSHQVTQMGQEVILRCVPISNHLYFYWYRQILGQKVEFLVSFYNNEISEKSEIFDDQFSVERPDGSNFTLKIRSTKLEDSAMYFCASSEGGTNNQPQHFGDGTRLSIL.

The sample holds one count of this clone. This chain uses TRBV6-1 with TRBJ1-6; 9 positions match TRBD1. The CDR3 consists of 15 residues. CDR1 and CDR2 from the germline V gene are MNHNS and SASEGT. J lost 6 bases, V lost 1 base, and 1 base had no gene match. CDR3 DNA: TGTGCCAGCAGTGAAGGACAGGGGGGTAATTCACCCCTCCACTTT. Protein sequence: CASSEGQGGNSPLHF.

The chain employs TRBV7-3 and TRBJ2-3; 7 bases are a match to TRBD2. The trim removed 6 bases at V and 3 bases at J, leaving 9 bases unmatched. Germline CDR1 SGHTA, CDR2 FQGTGA. This CDR3 is 15 amino acids long. This CDR3 is CASRPPGLTTDTQYF. The CDR3 DNA follows: TGTGCCAGCAGACCTCCGGGACTAACGACAGATACGCAGTATTTT.

This sequence joins TRBV5-8 and TRBJ1-1; D is undetermined. The CDR3 consists of 13 residues. CDR1 SGHTS and CDR2 YDEGEE come from the germline V gene. Trimming took 0 bases from V and 4 from J, leaving 7 bases between them. CDR3 loop: CASSLGAGTEAFF. DNA of the CDR3: TGTGCCAGCAGCTTGGGAGCCGGCACTGAAGCTTTCTTT. Together with reference TRBV5-8 and TRBJ1-1, the CDR3 gives the full variable domain: EAGVTQSPTHLIKTRGQQATLRCSPISGHTSVYWYQQALGLGLQFLLWYDEGEERNRGNFPPRFSGRQFPNYSSELNVNALELEDSALYLCASSLGAGTEAFFGQGTRLTVV.

This rearrangement joins TRBV6-5 to TRBJ2-1, with D perhaps matching TRBD1 (7 bases). CDR3 length: 15 amino acids. V was pared by 5 bases and J by 2 bases, with 13 bases between. The germline V gene has CDR1 MNHEY and CDR2 SVGAGI. CDR3 sequence reads: CASSRQGGTYNEQFF. The CDR3 DNA reads as TGTGCCAGCAGTAGACAGGGAGGTACCTACAATGAGCAGTTCTTC.

The CDR3 nucleotides are TGTGCCAGTAGTATGCGGGGCGTGTTCGCTGAAGCTTTCTTT. This gives the protein CASSMRGVFAEAFF. The rearrangement uses TRBV19 and TRBJ1-1, with D possibly being TRBD1 (5 bases). CDR3 size: 14 residues. Trimming stripped 3 bases from V and 6 bases from J, with 14 bases between. Germline V lookup: CDR1 LNHDA, CDR2 SQIVND (reference sequence).

The chain is built from TRBV29-1 and TRBJ2-3; TRBD1 matches at 8 bases. V dropped 8 bases and J dropped 4; count of bases not matched to a gene: 5. The CDR3 contains 12 residues. CDR1 is SQVTM and CDR2 is ANQGSEA in the germline V gene. The CDR3 sequence: CSLLQGADTQYF. In nucleotides, the CDR3 is TGCAGCCTGCTACAGGGGGCAGATACGCAGTATTTT.

The DNA for the CDR3 is TGTGCCAGCGGGGGGATAGCATGGGAAAAACTGTTTTTT. Its translation: CASGGIAWEKLFF. This sequence joins TRBV6-1 and TRBJ1-4; perhaps TRBD1 as D (5 bases). CDR1 and CDR2 from the germline V gene are MNHNS and SASEGT. The V end was cut by 8 bases, the J end by 8 bases, with 15 bases between. The CDR3 consists of 13 residues.

The sample holds a few counts of this clone. The V and J genes are TRBV7-6 and TRBJ1-5; TRBD1 matches at 8 bases. V lost 4 bases to trimming and J lost 2 bases; unmatched junction nucleotides: 4. This CDR3 has 15 amino acids. From germline, CDR1 is SGHVS and CDR2 FNYEAQ. CDR3 DNA sequence: TGTGCCAGCAGCTCCCAGGGACAGGGCAATCAGCCCCAGCATTTT. Translation: CASSSQGQGNQPQHF.

The rearrangement uses TRBV9 and TRBJ2-7, with 11 nucleotides matching TRBD2. This CDR3 region has 14 residues. Trimming cost V 4 bases and J 1 base; bases outside gene matches: 1. CDR1 is SGDLS and CDR2 is YYNGEE in the germline V gene. CDR3 in DNA: TGTGCCAGCAGCCTAGCGGGGGGTTCCTACGAGCAGTACTTC. Amino acids: CASSLAGGSYEQYF.